This T cell receptor (beta chain) appears in the sequencing data of a study of blood T cell repertoires in COVID-19 (dated by TCRdb to about 2020). Regarding the research as a whole: Collaborator samples came from the United States, Italy and Spain and covered acute and convalescent phases of COVID-19. The material from the prospective study consisted of cDNA or gDNA derived from T cells, B-cell-depleted T cells, or PBMCs. Deeply sampled blood TCRbeta repertoires from subjects exposed to, actively infected with, or recovered from COVID-19 were included in the dataset. The repertoires were made available in a free public database intended to serve as a resource for research on the immune response to SARS-CoV-2. The samples were drawn from two sources: the first 160 participants of the ongoing ImmuneRACE study, and 950 to 1,500 subjects contributed by 6 global collaborators. Sample metadata almost always included a de-identified subject ID, COVID-19 status, age in years and sex. Where available, HLA class I and class II types were taken from metadata supplied by the sample provider and were not determined by assay-based typing.

Turning to this clone: Its antigen has not been determined. It has no much larger one-base neighbor in the sample; base qualities were not kept.

In the prospective study, participants were roughly 18 to 95 years old, resided in under 30 geographic areas of the United States, and were enrolled through a virtual design. To assign participants to cohorts, the prospective study relied on clinical history that participants themselves reported in a screening survey and a study questionnaire. ImmuneRACE Cohort 3 recovered participants were defined by two consecutive negative NP/OP PCR tests, healthcare professional clearance, or symptom resolution. Mobile phlebotomists in the prospective study collected whole blood, serum and a nasopharyngeal or oropharyngeal swab from every participant. Over a roughly two-month period, participants in the prospective study had the option of providing additional blood draws and questionnaires. Before DNA extraction, blood samples from the prospective study were shipped at room temperature or frozen. Study-level results and caveats: How much clinical and demographic metadata was included differed by source and by participant, and the metadata was provided uncurated.

TCRbeta CDR3 regions were amplified from genomic DNA using the immunoSEQ Assay, a bias-controlled multiplex PCR. The study's processing was this. Within the assay, amplification of reference gene primers was used to estimate how many nucleated cells each sample contained. To quantify the absolute abundance of each unique TCRbeta CDR3 rearrangement, sequence reads were collapsed and filtered. For each sample, productive Simpson clonality was calculated by taking the square root of Simpson's diversity index across productive rearrangements. The table was pulled from immuneACCESS by TCRdb, which kept in-frame rearrangements only. Such tables lose some clones; where checked, under half of the loss comes from unresolved V genes, and the rest has no known cause. The DNA was the basis for D and trimming; V, J and clone size are from that table. The sample has 200,000 to 250,000 clones on record, about 87% of them singletons. The top ten constitute about 1.6% of the sample.

The germline ends are 5 bases apart after V is trimmed by 2 bases and J by 3 bases. Counted from cysteine to phenylalanine, this CDR3 has 13 amino acids. Solely the CDR3 DNA is kept, with 39 bases framed from the first base. The CDR1 and CDR2 encoded by the germline V gene are SGHTA and FQGNSA. The rearranged chain carries TRBV7-2 and TRBJ1-5; no D gene is confidently identified. The specimen was PBMCs or T cells enriched from blood (not recorded which). The receptor's source is a woman in her forties or fifties who had recovered from COVID-19. The CDR3 reads as follows: CASSLFINQPQHF. DNA sequence: TGTGCCAGCAGCTTATTTATCAATCAGCCCCAGCATTTT.